The 29 T cell receptor beta chains listed next were all sequenced from one sample in a study of vaccination and CD4 T cells after COVID-19. No antigen is known for these receptors. The treatment denotes: roughly 10-day PBMC culture with coronavirus spike peptide pools or control peptides (ViraFEST assay). Oncomine TCR Beta short-read sequencing was applied to DNA from cultured CD4+ T cells. Via MiXCR, TCRdb re-called the PCR reads, giving one row per CDR3 protein. The sample lists more than 20,000 distinct CDR3 sequences; 70% were seen once. The source material was CD4+ T cells from blood, cultured in vitro. These receptor sequences come from a human donor who had recovered from COVID-19.

This rearrangement joins TRBV7-9 to TRBJ1-1; the D is unclear. Trimming stripped 1 base from V and 0 bases from J, with 9 bases between. Germline V CDR1 and CDR2: SEHNR, FQNEAQ (reference sequence). The CDR3 extends over 15 amino acids. CDR3 loop: CASSLVRGMNTEAFF. CDR3 sequence (DNA): TGTGCCAGCAGCTTAGTTCGGGGAATGAACACTGAAGCTTTCTTT.

The chain employs TRBV6-1 and TRBJ2-3; no clear D gene. The CDR3 has 13 amino acids. Per the germline V gene, CDR1 is MNHNS and CDR2 is SASEGT. Trimming pared 4 bases from V and 4 bases from J, leaving 9 bases between. This chain's CDR3 is CASSAIDPDTQYF. DNA of the CDR3: TGTGCCAGCAGTGCAATAGACCCAGATACGCAGTATTTT.

The V call is TRBV2, the J call TRBJ2-3; D not certain. V was shortened by 2 bases and J by 6 bases, with 9 bases between the two germline ends. Germline V gene sequence: CDR1 SNHLY, CDR2 FYNNEI. The CDR3 sequence is 13 residues long. The CDR3, as DNA: TGTGCCAGCAGTGAACAATCACAGGATACGCAGTATTTT. This translates into CASSEQSQDTQYF.

The V and J genes are TRBV18 and TRBJ1-2, with D perhaps TRBD1 (5 bases). V lost 6 bases and J lost 6, with 20 bases in between. Per germline, CDR1 KGHSH and CDR2 LQKENI. The CDR3 consists of 15 residues. CDR3 protein: CASSLQLDRPHGYTF. DNA of the CDR3: TGTGCCAGCTCTCTCCAGTTAGACAGACCTCATGGCTACACCTTC.

This rearrangement joins TRBV6-1 to TRBJ2-1; 13 bases are shared with TRBD2. Trimming cost V 6 bases and J 8 bases; bases outside gene matches: 4. The CDR3 length is 14 residues. Germline V gene lookup returns CDR1 MNHNS and CDR2 SASEGT. The CDR3 coding sequence is TGTGCCAGCAGGGGGACTAGCGGGGTAGATGAGCAGTTCTTC. This translates into CASRGTSGVDEQFF.

The chain combines TRBV7-2 with TRBJ2-2; D remains unclear. Per germline, CDR1 SGHTA and CDR2 FQGNSA. V dropped 5 bases and J dropped 1 base, with 11 bases sitting between them. CDR3 length: 15 residues. This chain's CDR3 is CASSPIPQNTGELFF. The CDR3 DNA follows: TGTGCCAGCAGCCCCATCCCACAGAACACCGGGGAGCTGTTTTTT. The variable domain in full, completed from reference TRBV7-2 and TRBJ2-2, reads GAGVSQSPSNKVTEKGKDVELRCDPISGHTALYWYRQSLGQGLEFLIYFQGNSAPDKSGLPSDRFSAERTGGSVSTLTIQRTQQEDSAVYLCASSPIPQNTGELFFGEGSRLTVL.

The chain is built from TRBV6-4 and TRBJ2-3; 7 bases are a match to TRBD1. This CDR3 is 14 amino acids long. Germline V CDR1 and CDR2: MRHNA, SNTAGT. The ends lost 2 bases at V and 6 bases at J; junction bases unmatched: 5. The CDR3, as DNA: TGTGCCAGCAGTGACAGGGGGCTAGGGGATACGCAGTATTTT. This gives the protein CASSDRGLGDTQYF.

The chain recombines TRBV7-2 with TRBJ2-3; D is ambiguous. Trimming removed 4 bases at V and 10 bases at J, with 18 bases between. Germline V gives CDR1 SGHTA, CDR2 FQGNSA. The CDR3 extends over 14 amino acids. This CDR3 reads CASSSTRAPRAQYF. DNA for the CDR3: TGTGCCAGCAGCTCAACCCGGGCCCCAAGGGCGCAGTATTTT.

This chain connects TRBV6-1 to TRBJ1-2, with D possibly TRBD1 on 6 matching bases. Per germline, CDR1 MNHNS and CDR2 SASEGT. The CDR3 consists of 12 residues. V gave up 6 bases and J gave up 8 bases, with 13 bases separating them. The CDR3 DNA reads as TGTGCCAGCAGGGATCCAGGGGAAGGCTACACCTTC. Translated: CASRDPGEGYTF.

The chain combines TRBV20-1 with TRBJ1-5; D is undetermined. Germline V gives CDR1 DFQATT, CDR2 SNEGSKA (reference sequence). This CDR3 contains 14 residues. With 3 bases removed from V and 0 bases from J, the gap between germline ends came to 9 bases. DNA of the CDR3: TGCAGTGCTAGTTCCCGGAATAGCAATCAGCCCCAGCATTTT. Translation: CSASSRNSNQPQHF.

This clonotype was detected only a few times. This chain joins TRBV6-1 and TRBJ1-1, with D possibly TRBD1 on 6 matching bases. Germline-derived CDR1 and CDR2 are MNHNS and SASEGT. The CDR3 is 13 residues long. The V end lost 6 bases, the J end lost 6 bases, and 14 bases lay between the germline ends. The CDR3 region has the DNA TGTGCCAGCAGCTTGGGGGCGCGGGCTGAAGCTTTCTTT. Residues: CASSLGARAEAFF.

The chain links TRBV6-1 to TRBJ2-5; D might be TRBD2 (6 bases). V dropped 7 bases and J dropped 5 bases, with 20 bases sitting between them. Germline V lookup: CDR1 MNHNS, CDR2 SASEGT. The CDR3 runs 15 residues. This CDR3 reads CASTLQRAGGETQYF. CDR3 coding DNA: TGTGCCAGCACTTTACAACGGGCAGGAGGGGAGACCCAGTACTTC.

The rearrangement uses TRBV24-1 and TRBJ1-2; D is possibly TRBD1 (6 bases). The germline gives CDR1 KGHDR, CDR2 SFDVKD. V dropped 4 bases and J dropped 8 bases, with 16 bases sitting between them. This CDR3 comprises 14 residues. CDR3 protein: CATSESTGLGGYTF. CDR3 nucleotide sequence: TGTGCCACCAGTGAATCAACAGGGCTCGGCGGCTACACCTTC.

This clonotype was picked up a small number of times. The chain links TRBV27 to TRBJ1-2; 7 nucleotides align to TRBD1. This CDR3 comprises 14 residues. Germline V CDR1 and CDR2: MNHEY, SMNVEV (reference sequence). Losses at the gene ends were 6 bases for V and 2 bases for J; bases not matched to a gene: 6. The CDR3 nucleotides read TGTGCCAGCAGCCGATCGGACAGGAACTATGGCTACACCTTC. Protein: CASSRSDRNYGYTF.

The chain couples TRBV5-1 to TRBJ2-2, with 10 bases aligning to TRBD2. Unmatched junction bases numbered 1, after V lost 2 bases and J lost 3 bases. The length of the CDR3 is 15 residues. The V gene's germline CDR1 is SGHRS and CDR2 YFSETQ. CDR3 protein: CASSFLAGDTGELFF. The DNA for the CDR3 is TGCGCCAGCAGCTTTCTAGCGGGAGACACCGGGGAGCTGTTTTTT.

This clonotype is a singleton in its sample. The chain links TRBV4-3 to TRBJ1-5; D gene uncertain. The CDR3 runs 13 residues. CDR1 is LGHNA, CDR2 YSLEER, per germline. V lost 4 bases to trimming and J lost 6 bases, with 10 bases between them. CDR3 in amino acids: CASSLERGQPQHF. The CDR3 DNA follows: TGCGCCAGCAGCCTCGAACGGGGTCAGCCCCAGCATTTT.

V is TRBV6-5 and J is TRBJ1-2, with 9 bases fitting TRBD1. Per germline, CDR1 MNHEY and CDR2 SVGAGI. The length of the CDR3 is 14 residues. J lost 11 bases, V lost 3 bases, and 10 bases had no gene match. The CDR3, as DNA: TGTGCCAGCAGTTATGGGACAGGGAATACGGTGTACACCTTC. Encoded protein: CASSYGTGNTVYTF.

The CDR3 sequence is CASSEGQYSNQPQHF. The CDR3 nucleotides read TGTGCCAGCAGTGAGGGACAATATAGCAATCAGCCCCAGCATTTT. This chain links TRBV6-1 with TRBJ1-5; D is possibly TRBD1 (6 bases). Germline V CDR1 and CDR2: MNHNS, SASEGT. The CDR3 covers 15 residues. Trimming removed 3 bases at V and 0 bases at J, with 9 bases between.

The chain carries TRBV30 and TRBJ2-3, with D perhaps assigned TRBD1 or TRBD2 (5 bases each). The germline V and J ends were trimmed by 0 bases and 1 base, with 5 bases remaining between them. The CDR3 loop spans 13 amino acids. From germline, CDR1 is GTSNPN and CDR2 SVGIG (reference sequence). The CDR3 DNA follows: TGTGCCTGGAGTGTGGGGGGCACAGATACGCAGTATTTT. It codes for CAWSVGGTDTQYF.

This clonotype was seen a handful of times. The J gene is TRBJ2-5, the V gene TRBV6-1; maybe TRBD2 (6 bases). Germline CDR1 is MNHNS and CDR2 is SASEGT. The CDR3 has 13 residues. V lost 5 bases to trimming and J lost 2 bases, with 9 bases between them. Here the CDR3 reads CASSPRGQETQYF. The CDR3 DNA follows: TGTGCCAGCAGTCCTCGGGGGCAAGAGACCCAGTACTTC.

V gene TRBV27 combines with J gene TRBJ2-7; maybe TRBD1 (5 bases). CDR1 and CDR2 (germline): MNHEY, SMNVEV (reference sequence). The length of the CDR3 is 13 residues. Trimming shortened V by 2 bases and J by 3 bases, and 8 bases separated the two germline ends. CDR3 sequence reads: CASSLAQGYEQYF. The CDR3 nucleotides are TGTGCCAGCAGTTTAGCCCAGGGCTACGAGCAGTACTTC.

This chain joins TRBV6-2 or TRBV6-3 and TRBJ1-2; tentatively, D is TRBD1 (5 bases). The CDR3 consists of 14 residues. V lost 2 bases, J lost 6 bases, and 13 bases lay in between. Per the germline V gene, CDR1 is MNHEY and CDR2 is SVGEGT. CDR3 region: CASSYGGFPNGYTF. In DNA form, the CDR3 reads TGTGCCAGCAGTTACGGGGGTTTCCCGAATGGCTACACCTTC.

The rearrangement joins TRBV19 to TRBJ1-5; D is unresolved. The CDR3 loop spans 15 amino acids. Germline lookup yields CDR1 LNHDA and CDR2 SQIVND (reference sequence). V was cut by 2 bases and J by 7 bases, with 15 bases left in between. DNA of the CDR3: TGTGCCAGTAGTATACAGCGCGGGTCGCACCAGCCCCAGCATTTT. Translating it yields CASSIQRGSHQPQHF.

This clonotype was counted a few times. The chain combines TRBV11-3 with TRBJ2-1; no clear D. The CDR3 extends over 13 amino acids. Trimming cost V 2 bases and J 7 bases, with 9 bases left between them. Germline-derived CDR1 and CDR2 are SGHNT and YENEEA. CDR3 protein: CASSLHEMNEQFF. CDR3 nucleotides: TGTGCCAGCAGCTTACATGAAATGAATGAGCAGTTCTTC.

This clonotype has only a few counts. The chain links TRBV6-1 to TRBJ1-2, with D perhaps matching TRBD1 (5 bases). This CDR3 spans 14 amino acids. Per germline, CDR1 MNHNS and CDR2 SASEGT. Trimming cost V 7 bases and J 3 bases, with 15 bases left between them. CDR3 nucleotide sequence: TGTGCCAGCAATAGGATGGGGACCCACTATGGCTACACCTTC. Residues: CASNRMGTHYGYTF.

The chain uses TRBV7-9 and TRBJ1-5; TRBD1 aligns across 10 bases. The length of the CDR3 is 19 residues. Germline V CDR1 and CDR2: SEHNR, FQNEAQ (reference sequence). V lost 3 bases and J lost 4; bases outside the gene matches: 15. CDR3 amino acids: CASSFGRQGAPGGNQPQHF. CDR3 in DNA: TGTGCCAGCAGCTTCGGTAGACAGGGGGCCCCTGGGGGGAATCAGCCCCAGCATTTT.

The chain couples TRBV28 to TRBJ1-2; D unclear. V dropped 7 bases and J dropped 4 bases, with 13 bases sitting between them. This CDR3 spans 13 amino acids. Germline CDR1 is MDHEN and CDR2 is SYDVKM. The CDR3 loop is CASTINWGYGYTF. The CDR3, as DNA: TGTGCCAGCACCATTAACTGGGGCTATGGCTACACCTTC.

The rearrangement links TRBV10-3 to TRBJ2-7; possible D gene TRBD2, 6 bases. Germline V gene lookup returns CDR1 ENHRY and CDR2 SYGVKD. The CDR3 totals 16 residues. V dropped 4 bases and J dropped 9 bases, with 25 bases sitting between them. The CDR3 spells CAISAGSGLIPAGQYF. Written as DNA, the CDR3 is TGTGCCATCAGTGCGGGTAGCGGACTGATCCCGGCTGGGCAGTACTTC.

The rearrangement joins TRBV11-2 to TRBJ2-3; no reliable D call. Per germline, CDR1 SGHAT and CDR2 FQNNGV. The CDR3 covers 13 residues. V shed 5 bases and J shed 3 bases, with 9 bases lying between them. This CDR3 reads CASSMSPTDTQYF. The CDR3 bases are TGTGCCAGCAGCATGAGCCCTACAGATACGCAGTATTTT.